This T cell receptor beta chain appears in the sequencing data of a study of blood T cell repertoires in COVID-19. Study at large: Collection of acute and convalescent COVID-19 samples took place in the United States, Italy and Spain. Sources were T cells, B-cell-depleted T cells, or PBMCs; the material itself was cDNA or gDNA.

As originally analysed: Reference gene primers were amplified, and this amplification served to estimate nucleated cell counts. Clones were sequenced by immunoSEQ multiplex PCR, and TCRdb holds only the in-frame ones, with some missing. V and J calls and clone size are those listed in that table; D and trimming were worked out from the DNA. The table includes fewer than 250,000 clones, approximately 85% detected once. Germline V gives CDR1 MNHEY, CDR2 SMNVEV (reference sequence). The germline V and J ends were trimmed by 5 bases and 4 bases, with 11 bases remaining between them. The CDR3 extends over 13 amino acids.

This chain joins TRBV27 and TRBJ1-2; a possible D gene is TRBD1 (6 bases). Sequenced sample: peripheral blood. This clonotype originated in a woman aged 65 to 85 with acute or convalescent COVID-19. CDR3 sequence (DNA): TGTGCCAGCAGTGAACAGGGAACCTATGGCTACACCTTC. Translating gives CASSEQGTYGYTF.